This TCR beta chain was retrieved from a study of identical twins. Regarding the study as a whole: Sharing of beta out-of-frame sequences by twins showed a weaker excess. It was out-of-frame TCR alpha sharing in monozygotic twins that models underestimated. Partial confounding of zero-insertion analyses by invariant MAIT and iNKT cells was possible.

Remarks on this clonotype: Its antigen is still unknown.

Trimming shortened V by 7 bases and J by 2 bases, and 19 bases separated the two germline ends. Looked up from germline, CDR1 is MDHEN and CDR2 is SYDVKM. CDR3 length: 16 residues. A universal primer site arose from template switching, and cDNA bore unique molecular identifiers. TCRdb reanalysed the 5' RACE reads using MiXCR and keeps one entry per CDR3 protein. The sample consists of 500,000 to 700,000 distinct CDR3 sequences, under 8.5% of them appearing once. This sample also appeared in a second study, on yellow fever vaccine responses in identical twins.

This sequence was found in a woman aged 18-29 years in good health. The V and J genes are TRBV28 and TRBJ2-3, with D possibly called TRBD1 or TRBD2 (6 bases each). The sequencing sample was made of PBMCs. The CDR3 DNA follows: TGTGCCAGCACCCTACCGGGGGCGGTGTACACAGATACGCAGTATTTT. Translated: CASTLPGAVYTDTQYF. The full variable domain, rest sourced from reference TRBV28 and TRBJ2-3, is DVKVTQSSRYLVKRTGEKVFLECVQDMDHENMFWYRQDPGLGLRLIYFSYDVKMKEKGDIPEGYSVSREKKERFSLILESASTNQTSMYLCASTLPGAVYTDTQYFGPGTRLTVL.